The clone carrying this T cell receptor beta chain occurred a few times. The antigen is unknown. The data belong to a study of cytomegalovirus exposure and HLA in healthy donors. Looked up from germline, CDR1 is LGHNA and CDR2 is YNFKEQ. The CDR3 consists of 13 residues. Trimming cost V 0 bases and J 4 bases, with 6 bases left between them. Regarding the study as a whole: A highly shared variant cluster was judged a likely technical artifact. For most TCR sequences rarity was the rule, although some public TCRs occurred in many donors.

PCR involved 60 Vbeta and 13 Jbeta primers. The protocol was immunoSEQ multiplex PCR, while the TCRdb copy is restricted to in-frame clones and leaves out a portion. The data show approximately 92,000 clones, approximately 80% seen once. The chain has TRBV4-2 and TRBJ1-1; D remains unclear. This receptor was taken from a woman in her seventies in good health and CMV-seropositive. The specimen sequenced was PBMCs. CDR3 DNA sequence: TGTGCCAGCAGCCAAGAAGGAGGCACTGAAGCTTTCTTT. It yields the protein CASSQEGGTEAFF.